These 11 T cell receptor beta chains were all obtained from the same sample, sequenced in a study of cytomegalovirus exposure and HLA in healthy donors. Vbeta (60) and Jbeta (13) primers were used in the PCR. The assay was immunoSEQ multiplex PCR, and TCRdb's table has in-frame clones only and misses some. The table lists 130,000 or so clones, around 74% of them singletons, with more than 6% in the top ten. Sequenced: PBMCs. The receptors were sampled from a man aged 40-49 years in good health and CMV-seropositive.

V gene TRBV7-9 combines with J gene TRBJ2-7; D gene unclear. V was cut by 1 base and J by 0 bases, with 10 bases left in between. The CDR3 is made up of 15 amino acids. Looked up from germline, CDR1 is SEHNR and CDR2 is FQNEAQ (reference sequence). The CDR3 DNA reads TGTGCCAGCAGCTTAGATCCGGTAAACTCCTACGAGCAGTACTTC. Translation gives CASSLDPVNSYEQYF.

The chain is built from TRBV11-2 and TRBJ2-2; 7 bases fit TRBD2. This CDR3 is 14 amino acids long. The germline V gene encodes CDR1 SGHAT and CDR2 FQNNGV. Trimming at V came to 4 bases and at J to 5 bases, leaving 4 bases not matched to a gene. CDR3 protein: CASSSSSGTGELFF. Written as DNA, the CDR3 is TGTGCCAGCAGCTCTTCTAGCGGAACCGGGGAGCTGTTTTTT.

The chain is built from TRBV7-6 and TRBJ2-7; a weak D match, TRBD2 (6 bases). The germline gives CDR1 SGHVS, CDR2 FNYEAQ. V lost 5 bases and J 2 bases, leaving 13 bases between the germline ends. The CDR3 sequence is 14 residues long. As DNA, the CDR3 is TGTGCCAGCAGCACGGGAGTTACCACCTACGAGCAGTACTTC. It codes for CASSTGVTTYEQYF.

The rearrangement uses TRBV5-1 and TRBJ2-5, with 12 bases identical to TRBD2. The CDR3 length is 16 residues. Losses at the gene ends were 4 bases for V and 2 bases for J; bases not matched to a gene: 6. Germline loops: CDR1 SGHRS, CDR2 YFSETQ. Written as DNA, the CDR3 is TGCGCCAGCAGCCGACTAGCGGGGGCTACACAAGAGACCCAGTACTTC. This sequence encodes CASSRLAGATQETQYF.

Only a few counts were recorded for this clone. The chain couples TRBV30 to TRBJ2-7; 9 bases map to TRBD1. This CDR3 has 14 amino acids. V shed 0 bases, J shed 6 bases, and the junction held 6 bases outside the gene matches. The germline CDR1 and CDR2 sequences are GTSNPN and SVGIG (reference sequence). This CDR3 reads CAWSVGDREGEQYF. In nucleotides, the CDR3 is TGTGCCTGGAGTGTAGGGGACAGGGAGGGCGAGCAGTACTTC.

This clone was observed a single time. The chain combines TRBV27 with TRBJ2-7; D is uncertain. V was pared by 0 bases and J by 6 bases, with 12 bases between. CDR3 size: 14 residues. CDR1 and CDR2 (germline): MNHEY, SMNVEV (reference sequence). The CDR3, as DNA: TGTGCCAGCAGTTTATCGCCAGGTTCGGTCGAGCAGTACTTC. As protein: CASSLSPGSVEQYF.

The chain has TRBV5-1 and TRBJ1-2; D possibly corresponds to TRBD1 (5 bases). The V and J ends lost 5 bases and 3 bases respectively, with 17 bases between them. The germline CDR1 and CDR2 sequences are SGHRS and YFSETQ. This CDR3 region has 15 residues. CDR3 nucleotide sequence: TGCGCCAGCAGAGAGTTTGCCGGGACTGACTATGGCTACACCTTC. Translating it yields CASREFAGTDYGYTF.

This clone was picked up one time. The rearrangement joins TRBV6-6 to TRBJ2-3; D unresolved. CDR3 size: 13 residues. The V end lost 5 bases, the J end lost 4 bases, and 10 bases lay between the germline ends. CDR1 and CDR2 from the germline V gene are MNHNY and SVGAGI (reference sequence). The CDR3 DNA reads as TGTGCCAGCAGTCACGACTCCCCAGATACGCAGTATTTT. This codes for CASSHDSPDTQYF.

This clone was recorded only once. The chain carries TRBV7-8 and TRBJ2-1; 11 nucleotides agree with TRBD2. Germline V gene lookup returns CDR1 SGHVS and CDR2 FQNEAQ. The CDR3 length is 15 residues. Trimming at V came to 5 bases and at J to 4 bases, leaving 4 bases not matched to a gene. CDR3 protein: CASSLTSGGYNEQFF. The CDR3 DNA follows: TGTGCCAGCAGCCTCACTAGCGGGGGTTACAATGAGCAGTTCTTC.

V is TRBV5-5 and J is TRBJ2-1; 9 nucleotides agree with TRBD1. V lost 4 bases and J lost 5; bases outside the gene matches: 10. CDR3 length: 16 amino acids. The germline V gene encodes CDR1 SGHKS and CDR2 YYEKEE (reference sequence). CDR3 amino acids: CASSPKTGGENNEQFF. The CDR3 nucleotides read TGTGCCAGCAGCCCCAAAACAGGGGGCGAAAACAATGAGCAGTTCTTC.

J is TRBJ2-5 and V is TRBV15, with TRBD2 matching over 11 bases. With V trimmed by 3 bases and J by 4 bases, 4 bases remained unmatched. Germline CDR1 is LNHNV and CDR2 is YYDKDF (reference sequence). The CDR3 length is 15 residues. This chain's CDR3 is CATSSKLAGVETQYF. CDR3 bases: TGTGCCACCAGCAGCAAACTAGCGGGAGTAGAGACCCAGTACTTC.